Shown below are 6 T cell receptor beta chains from a single sample sequenced in a study of control samples from healthy donors and cancer patients. Profiling relied on immunoSEQ multiplex PCR, and the TCRdb table lists in-frame clones only, not all of them. The top ten hold 2% to 2.5% of the sample, which has 170,000 or so clones, around 90% seen once. Input material: blood. Every receptor here comes from a woman in her 40s in good health.

The CDR3 sequence: CASSLGPGRGFEQYF. The CDR3 DNA follows: TGCGCCAGCAGCTTGGGGCCAGGGAGAGGGTTCGAGCAGTACTTC. V is TRBV5-1 and J is TRBJ2-7, with D perhaps being TRBD1 or TRBD2 (5 bases each). V was trimmed by 0 bases and J by 6 bases, leaving 16 bases between them. In germline, CDR1 is SGHRS, CDR2 YFSETQ. CDR3 size: 15 residues.

The V call is TRBV14, the J call TRBJ1-3, with 8 bases aligning to TRBD1. The V gene end was trimmed by 2 bases and the J gene end by 2 bases; junction bases not matched to a gene: 2. Germline CDR1 reads SGHDN; CDR2 reads FVKESK. This CDR3 is 15 amino acids long. The CDR3 DNA follows: TGTGCCAGCAGCCAAAGGACAGGGACTGGAAACACCATATATTTT. Encoded protein: CASSQRTGTGNTIYF.

This rearrangement joins TRBV9 to TRBJ2-3; TRBD2 aligns across 7 bases. V dropped 0 bases and J dropped 4; count of bases not matched to a gene: 5. Germline values: CDR1 SGDLS, CDR2 YYNGEE. The CDR3 is 15 residues long. Here the CDR3 DNA reads TGTGCCAGCAGCGTAGAAAGCGGGGCGCCAGATACGCAGTATTTT. It specifies CASSVESGAPDTQYF.

The chain combines TRBV5-6 with TRBJ1-5, with a weak D call TRBD1 (5 bases). Trimming left V 0 bases short and J 4 bases short, with 14 bases between. The CDR3 is 16 amino acids. The germline V gene has CDR1 SGHDT and CDR2 YYEEEE. In DNA form, the CDR3 reads TGTGCCAGCAGCTTGGCCAAGCAGGGATCGAATCAGCCCCAGCATTTT. Translated, it gives CASSLAKQGSNQPQHF.

This rearrangement joins TRBV5-4 to TRBJ2-1; 7 bases fit TRBD1. From germline, CDR1 is SGHNT and CDR2 YYREEE (reference sequence). The ends lost 10 bases at V and 4 bases at J; junction bases unmatched: 8. The CDR3 loop spans 13 amino acids. CDR3 protein: CASRAGGYNEQFF. Written as DNA, the CDR3 is TGTGCCTCCCGGGCAGGGGGATACAATGAGCAGTTCTTC.

The gene calls are TRBV19 and TRBJ1-5; D remains ambiguous. Looked up from germline, CDR1 is LNHDA and CDR2 is SQIVND (reference sequence). The CDR3 is 15 amino acids. The V and J ends lost 7 bases and 1 base respectively, with 14 bases between them. As DNA, the CDR3 is TGTGCCAGTATTTCCGGTCCGGGGAGCAATCAGCCCCAGCATTTT. Residues: CASISGPGSNQPQHF.